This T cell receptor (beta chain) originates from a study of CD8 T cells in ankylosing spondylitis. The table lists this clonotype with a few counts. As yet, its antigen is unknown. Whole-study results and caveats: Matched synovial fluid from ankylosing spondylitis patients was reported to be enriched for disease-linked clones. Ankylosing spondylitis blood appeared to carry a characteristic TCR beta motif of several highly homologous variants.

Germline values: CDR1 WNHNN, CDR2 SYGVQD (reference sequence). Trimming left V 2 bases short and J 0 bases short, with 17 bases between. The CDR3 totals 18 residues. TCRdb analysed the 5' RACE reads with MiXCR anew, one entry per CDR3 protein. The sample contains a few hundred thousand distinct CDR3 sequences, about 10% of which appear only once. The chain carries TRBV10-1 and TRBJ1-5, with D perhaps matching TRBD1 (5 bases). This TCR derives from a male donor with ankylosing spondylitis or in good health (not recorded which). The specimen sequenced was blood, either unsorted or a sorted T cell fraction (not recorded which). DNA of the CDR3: TGCGCCAGCAGTGAGAGGGGCAGTGGGGGGTTTAGCAATCAGCCCCAGCATTTT. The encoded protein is CASSERGSGGFSNQPQHF.